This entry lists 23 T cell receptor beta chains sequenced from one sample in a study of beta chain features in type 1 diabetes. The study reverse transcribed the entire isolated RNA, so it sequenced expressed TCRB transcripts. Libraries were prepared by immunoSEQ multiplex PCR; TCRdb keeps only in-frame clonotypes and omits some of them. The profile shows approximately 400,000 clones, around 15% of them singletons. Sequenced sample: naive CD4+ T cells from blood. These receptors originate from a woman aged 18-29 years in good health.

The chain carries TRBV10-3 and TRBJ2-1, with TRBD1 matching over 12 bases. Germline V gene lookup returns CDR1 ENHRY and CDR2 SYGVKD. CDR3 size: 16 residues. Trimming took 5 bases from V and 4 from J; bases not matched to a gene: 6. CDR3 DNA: TGTGCCATCAGTCCTACGGGACAGGGGGCATACAATGAGCAGTTCTTC. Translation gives CAISPTGQGAYNEQFF.

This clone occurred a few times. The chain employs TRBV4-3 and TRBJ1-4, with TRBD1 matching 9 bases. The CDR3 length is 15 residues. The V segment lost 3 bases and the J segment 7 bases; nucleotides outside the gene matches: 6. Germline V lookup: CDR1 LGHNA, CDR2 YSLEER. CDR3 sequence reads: CASSQNRGHGEKLFF. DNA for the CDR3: TGCGCCAGCAGCCAGAACAGGGGGCATGGTGAAAAACTGTTTTTT.

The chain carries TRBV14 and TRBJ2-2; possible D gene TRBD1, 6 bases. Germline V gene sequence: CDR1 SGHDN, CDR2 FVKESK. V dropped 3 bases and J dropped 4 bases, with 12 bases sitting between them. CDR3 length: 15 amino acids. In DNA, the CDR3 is TGTGCCAGCAGCCATCACAGGGCTCCCACCGGGGAGCTGTTTTTT. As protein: CASSHHRAPTGELFF. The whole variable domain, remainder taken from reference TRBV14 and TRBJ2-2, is EAGVTQFPSHSVIEKGQTVTLRCDPISGHDNLYWYRRVMGKEIKFLLHFVKESKQDESGMPNNRFLAERTGGTYSTLKVQPAELEDSGVYFCASSHHRAPTGELFFGEGSRLTVL.

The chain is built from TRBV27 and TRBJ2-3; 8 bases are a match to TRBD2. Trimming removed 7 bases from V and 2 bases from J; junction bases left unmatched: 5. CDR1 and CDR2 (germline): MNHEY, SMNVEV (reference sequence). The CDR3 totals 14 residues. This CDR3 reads CASNAGGYTDTQYF. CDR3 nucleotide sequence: TGTGCCAGCAACGCGGGGGGTTACACAGATACGCAGTATTTT.

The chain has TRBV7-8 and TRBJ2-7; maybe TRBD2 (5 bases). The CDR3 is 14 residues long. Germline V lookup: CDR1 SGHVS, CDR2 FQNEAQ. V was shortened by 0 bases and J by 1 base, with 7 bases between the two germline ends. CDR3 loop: CASSLARRSYEQYF. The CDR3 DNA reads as TGTGCCAGCAGCTTAGCGCGGAGGTCCTACGAGCAGTACTTC.

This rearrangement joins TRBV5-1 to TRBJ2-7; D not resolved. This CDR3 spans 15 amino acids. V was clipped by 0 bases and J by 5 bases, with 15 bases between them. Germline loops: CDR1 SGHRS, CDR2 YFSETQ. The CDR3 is CASSLEQRRRNEQYF. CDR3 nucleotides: TGCGCCAGCAGCTTGGAGCAGCGTCGAAGGAACGAGCAGTACTTC. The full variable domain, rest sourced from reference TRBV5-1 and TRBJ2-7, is KAGVTQTPRYLIKTRGQQVTLSCSPISGHRSVSWYQQTPGQGLQFLFEYFSETQRNKGNFPGRFSGRQFSNSRSEMNVSTLELGDSALYLCASSLEQRRRNEQYFGPGTRLTVT.

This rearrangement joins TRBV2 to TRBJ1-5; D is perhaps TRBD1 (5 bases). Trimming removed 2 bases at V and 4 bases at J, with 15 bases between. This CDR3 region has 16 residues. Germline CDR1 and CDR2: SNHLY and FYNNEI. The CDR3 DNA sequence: TGTGCCAGCAGTGAAAGGGGTCAAATTACTAATCAGCCCCAGCATTTT. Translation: CASSERGQITNQPQHF.

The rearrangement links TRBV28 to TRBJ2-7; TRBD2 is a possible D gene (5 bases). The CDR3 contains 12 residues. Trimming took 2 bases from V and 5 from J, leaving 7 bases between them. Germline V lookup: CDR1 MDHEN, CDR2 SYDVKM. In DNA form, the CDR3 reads TGTGCCAGCAGTTTAGAGGGCCACGAGCAGTACTTC. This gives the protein CASSLEGHEQYF.

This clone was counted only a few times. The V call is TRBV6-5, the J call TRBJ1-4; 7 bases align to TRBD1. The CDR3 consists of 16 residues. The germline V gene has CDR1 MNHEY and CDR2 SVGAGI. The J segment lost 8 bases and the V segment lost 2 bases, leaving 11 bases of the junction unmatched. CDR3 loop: CASSYRFRTGFEKLFF. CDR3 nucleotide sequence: TGTGCCAGCAGTTACCGATTTCGGACAGGTTTCGAAAAACTGTTTTTT.

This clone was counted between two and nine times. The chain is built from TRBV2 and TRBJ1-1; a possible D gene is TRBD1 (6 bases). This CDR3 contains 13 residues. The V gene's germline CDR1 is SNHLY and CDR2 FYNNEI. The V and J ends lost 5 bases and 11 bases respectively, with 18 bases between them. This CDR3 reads CASSPTGFGWAFF. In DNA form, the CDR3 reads TGTGCCAGCAGTCCCACAGGGTTTGGGTGGGCTTTCTTT.

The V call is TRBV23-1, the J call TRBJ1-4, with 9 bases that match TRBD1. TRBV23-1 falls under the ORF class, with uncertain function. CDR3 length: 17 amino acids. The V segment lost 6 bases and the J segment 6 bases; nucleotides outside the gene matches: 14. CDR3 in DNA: TGCGCCAGCAGGACGGACAGGGGAGATTACTTGGATGAAAAACTGTTTTTT. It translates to CASRTDRGDYLDEKLFF.

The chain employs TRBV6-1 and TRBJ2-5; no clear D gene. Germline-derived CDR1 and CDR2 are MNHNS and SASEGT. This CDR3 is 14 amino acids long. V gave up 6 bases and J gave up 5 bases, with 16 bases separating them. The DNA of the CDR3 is TGTGCCAGCAGGCCCCCGAACGACTGGGAGACCCAGTACTTC. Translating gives CASRPPNDWETQYF.

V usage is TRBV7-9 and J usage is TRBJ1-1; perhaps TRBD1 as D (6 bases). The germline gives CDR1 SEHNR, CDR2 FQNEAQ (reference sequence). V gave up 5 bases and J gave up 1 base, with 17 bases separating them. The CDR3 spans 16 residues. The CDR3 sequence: CASSESLYRANTEAFF. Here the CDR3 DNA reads TGTGCCAGCAGCGAAAGCCTGTACAGGGCGAACACTGAAGCTTTCTTT.

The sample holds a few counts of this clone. The CDR3 loop reads CAWSRGREQFF. CDR3 DNA sequence: TGTGCCTGGAGTAGGGGTAGGGAGCAGTTCTTC. V usage is TRBV30 and J usage is TRBJ2-1; D is perhaps TRBD1 (5 bases). The CDR3 length is 11 residues. V lost 2 bases, J lost 10 bases, and 9 bases lay in between. CDR1 is GTSNPN and CDR2 is SVGIG in the germline V gene (reference sequence).

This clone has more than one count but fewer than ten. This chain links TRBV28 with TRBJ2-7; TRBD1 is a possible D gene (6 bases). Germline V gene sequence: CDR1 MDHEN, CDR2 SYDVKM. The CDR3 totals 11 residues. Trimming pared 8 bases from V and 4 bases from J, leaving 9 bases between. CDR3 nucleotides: TGTGCCAGCGGACAGATTTACGAGCAGTACTTC. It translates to CASGQIYEQYF.

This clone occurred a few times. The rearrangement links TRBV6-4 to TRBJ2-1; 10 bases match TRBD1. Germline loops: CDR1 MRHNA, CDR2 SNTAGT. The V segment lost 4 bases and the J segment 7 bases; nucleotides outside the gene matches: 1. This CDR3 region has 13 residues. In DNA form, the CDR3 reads TGTGCCAGCAGTGGGACAGGGGGAAATGAGCAGTTCTTC. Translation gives CASSGTGGNEQFF.

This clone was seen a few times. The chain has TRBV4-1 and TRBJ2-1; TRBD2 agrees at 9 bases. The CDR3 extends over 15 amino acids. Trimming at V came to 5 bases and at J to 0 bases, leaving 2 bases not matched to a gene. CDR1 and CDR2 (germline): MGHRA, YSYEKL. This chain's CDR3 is CASSGSGSSYNEQFF. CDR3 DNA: TGCGCCAGCAGCGGTAGCGGGAGCTCCTACAATGAGCAGTTCTTC.

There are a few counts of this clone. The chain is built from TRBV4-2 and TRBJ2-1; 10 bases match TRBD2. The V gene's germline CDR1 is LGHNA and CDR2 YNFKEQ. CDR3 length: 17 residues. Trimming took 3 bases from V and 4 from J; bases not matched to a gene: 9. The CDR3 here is CASSQGPLAGQYNEQFF. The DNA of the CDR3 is TGTGCCAGCAGCCAGGGTCCACTAGCGGGACAATACAATGAGCAGTTCTTC.

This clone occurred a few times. CDR3 sequence: CASMGPEATDTQYF. DNA for the CDR3: TGTGCCAGTATGGGTCCTGAGGCCACAGATACGCAGTATTTT. V gene TRBV19 combines with J gene TRBJ2-3, with D unclear. The CDR3 covers 14 residues. V lost 7 bases and J lost 2, with 13 bases in between. Germline V gives CDR1 LNHDA, CDR2 SQIVND (reference sequence). Looking up the rest from reference TRBV19 and TRBJ2-3 gives the full variable domain: DGGITQSPKYLFRKEGQNVTLSCEQNLNHDAMYWYRQDPGQGLRLIYYSQIVNDFQKGDIAEGYSVSREKKESFPLTVTSAQKNPTAFYLCASMGPEATDTQYFGPGTRLTVL.

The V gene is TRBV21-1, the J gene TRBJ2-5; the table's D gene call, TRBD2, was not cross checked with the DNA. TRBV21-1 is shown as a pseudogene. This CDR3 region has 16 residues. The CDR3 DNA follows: TGTGCCAGCAGCAAAGCCGGAGGGGTCCTTCAAGAGACCCAGTACTTC. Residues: CASSKAGGVLQETQYF.

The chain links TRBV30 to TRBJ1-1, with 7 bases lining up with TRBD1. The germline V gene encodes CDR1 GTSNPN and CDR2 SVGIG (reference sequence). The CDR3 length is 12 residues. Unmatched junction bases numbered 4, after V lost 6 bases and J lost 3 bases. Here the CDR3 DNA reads TGTGCCTGCGACAGGGTTTACACTGAAGCTTTCTTT. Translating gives CACDRVYTEAFF. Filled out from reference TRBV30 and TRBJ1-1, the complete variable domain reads SQTIHQWPATLVQPVGSPLSLECTVEGTSNPNLYWYRQAAGRGLQLLFYSVGIGQISSEVPQNLSASRPQDRQFILSSKKLLLSDSGFYLCACDRVYTEAFFGQGTRLTVV.

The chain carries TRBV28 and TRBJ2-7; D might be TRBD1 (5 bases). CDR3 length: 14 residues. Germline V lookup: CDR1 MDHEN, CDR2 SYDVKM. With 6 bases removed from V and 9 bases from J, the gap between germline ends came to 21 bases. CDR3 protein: CASRGHADRLRQYF. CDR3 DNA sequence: TGTGCCAGCAGAGGACACGCGGATCGTCTTAGGCAGTACTTC. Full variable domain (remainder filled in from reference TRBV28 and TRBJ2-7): DVKVTQSSRYLVKRTGEKVFLECVQDMDHENMFWYRQDPGLGLRLIYFSYDVKMKEKGDIPEGYSVSREKKERFSLILESASTNQTSMYLCASRGHADRLRQYFGPGTRLTVT.

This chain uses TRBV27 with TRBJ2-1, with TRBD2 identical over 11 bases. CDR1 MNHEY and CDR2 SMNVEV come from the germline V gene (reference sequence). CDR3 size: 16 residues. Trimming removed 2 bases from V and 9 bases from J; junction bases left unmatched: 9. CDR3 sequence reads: CASSLVPGLAGGEQFF. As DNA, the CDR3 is TGTGCCAGCAGTTTAGTCCCGGGGCTAGCGGGGGGTGAGCAGTTCTTC.